This passage covers 26 T cell receptor beta chains from one sample sequenced in a study of blood T cell repertoires in COVID-19. The assay was immunoSEQ multiplex PCR, and TCRdb's table has in-frame clones only and misses some. The table has 110,000 or so clones, 70% to 80% seen once. Sequenced material: peripheral blood. These receptor sequences come from a human donor in a cohort sampled during active COVID-19.

The V and J genes are TRBV19 and TRBJ1-6; TRBD1 matches 8 bases. The CDR3 length is 18 residues. V was pared by 6 bases and J by 3 bases, with 13 bases of the junction left unmatched. Germline CDR1 is LNHDA and CDR2 is SQIVND (reference sequence). For the CDR3, the DNA is TGTGCCAGTAGACGAGAAGTCAACAGGGGGGTCTATAATTCACCCCTCCACTTT. The encoded protein is CASRREVNRGVYNSPLHF.

The rearrangement links TRBV5-4 to TRBJ1-5; the D is unclear. Germline V gene lookup returns CDR1 SGHNT and CDR2 YYREEE (reference sequence). The V gene lost 9 bases and the J gene lost 12 bases, with 10 bases spanning the gap. This CDR3 spans 9 amino acids. The CDR3 is CATGRSQHF. The CDR3 DNA reads TGTGCCACTGGTCGTAGCCAGCATTTT.

This clone was seen a few times. The chain joins TRBV11-2 to TRBJ2-7, with 7 bases fitting TRBD1. This CDR3 is built from 13 residues. From germline, CDR1 is SGHAT and CDR2 FQNNGV. The V and J ends lost 6 bases and 3 bases, in that order; junction bases with no gene match: 5. The CDR3 sequence is CASRGTANYEQYF. The CDR3 DNA is TGTGCCAGCAGGGGGACAGCCAACTACGAGCAGTACTTC.

The V call is TRBV19, the J call TRBJ2-7; D remains unclear. CDR1 LNHDA and CDR2 SQIVND come from the germline V gene (reference sequence). Trimming pared 1 base from V and 1 base from J, leaving 11 bases between. The CDR3 is 15 residues long. CDR3 loop: CASSIAHISSYEQYF. Written as DNA, the CDR3 is TGTGCCAGTAGTATAGCCCACATATCTTCCTACGAGCAGTACTTC.

V usage is TRBV28 and J usage is TRBJ1-2, with TRBD1 matching 7 bases. From germline, CDR1 is MDHEN and CDR2 SYDVKM. The V segment lost 5 bases and the J segment 6 bases; nucleotides outside the gene matches: 15. The CDR3 consists of 16 residues. The CDR3 coding sequence is TGTGCCAGCAGTACTCCCCGACAGGGATTAACCCATGGCTACACCTTC. Its protein product is CASSTPRQGLTHGYTF.

The chain couples TRBV28 to TRBJ1-4; 8 nucleotides agree with TRBD1. Unmatched junction bases numbered 10, after V lost 6 bases and J lost 1 base. CDR3 length: 17 amino acids. The V gene's germline CDR1 is MDHEN and CDR2 SYDVKM. The CDR3 DNA sequence: TGTGCCAGCAGGCCAGGACAGGGAGGCTTAACTAATGAAAAACTGTTTTTT. Its protein product is CASRPGQGGLTNEKLFF.

This clone was counted between two and nine times. The chain joins TRBV5-1 to TRBJ2-7; TRBD1 is a possible D gene (5 bases). Germline CDR1 is SGHRS and CDR2 is YFSETQ. The CDR3 is 13 amino acids. Between the trimmed V and J ends, which lost 1 base and 4 bases, there was a span of 9 bases. CDR3 sequence reads: CASSLQGGYEQYF. The CDR3 nucleotides read TGCGCCAGCAGCTTGCAGGGTGGTTACGAGCAGTACTTC. The whole variable domain, remainder taken from reference TRBV5-1 and TRBJ2-7, is KAGVTQTPRYLIKTRGQQVTLSCSPISGHRSVSWYQQTPGQGLQFLFEYFSETQRNKGNFPGRFSGRQFSNSRSEMNVSTLELGDSALYLCASSLQGGYEQYFGPGTRLTVT.

The chain recombines TRBV13 with TRBJ1-6; weak D call: TRBD1 (5 bases). The CDR3 has 14 residues. Germline CDR1 and CDR2: PRHDT and FYEKMQ (reference sequence). Trimming shortened V by 5 bases and J by 9 bases, and 14 bases separated the two germline ends. The CDR3 spells CASSPSGGGSPLHF. The CDR3 DNA follows: TGTGCCAGCAGCCCCTCCGGGGGGGGTTCACCCCTCCACTTT.

This clone has more than one count but fewer than ten. This chain connects TRBV19 to TRBJ2-7, with D possibly being TRBD2 (5 bases). CDR1 and CDR2 from the germline V gene are LNHDA and SQIVND (reference sequence). V lost 5 bases to trimming and J lost 6 bases, with 14 bases between them. The CDR3 consists of 13 residues. CDR3 DNA: TGTGCCAGTAGTCAGGAGGTTCGGGGCGAGCAGTACTTC. Amino acid sequence: CASSQEVRGEQYF.

The rearrangement joins TRBV28 to TRBJ1-4, with TRBD1 matching over 9 bases. The CDR3 is 14 amino acids. The ends lost 6 bases at V and 4 bases at J; junction bases unmatched: 3. The germline V gene encodes CDR1 MDHEN and CDR2 SYDVKM. CDR3 sequence reads: CASSWGQGNEKLFF. The CDR3 DNA reads as TGTGCCAGCAGCTGGGGACAGGGTAATGAAAAACTGTTTTTT.

The chain carries TRBV10-2 and TRBJ1-6; 7 bases agree with TRBD1. The CDR3 is 15 residues long. Trimming cost V 8 bases and J 6 bases; bases outside gene matches: 10. The germline V gene encodes CDR1 WSHSY and CDR2 SAAADI. CDR3 residues: CASSASTGINSPLHF. DNA of the CDR3: TGCGCCAGCTCGGCCTCGACAGGGATTAATTCACCCCTCCACTTT.

The V gene is TRBV9, the J gene TRBJ2-5; D is perhaps TRBD1 (7 bases). Germline V CDR1 and CDR2: SGDLS, YYNGEE. Trimming took off 3 bases at V and 1 base at J, with 13 bases between the two ends. The CDR3 has 15 amino acids. CDR3 amino acids: CASSASGGSQETQYF. DNA for the CDR3: TGTGCCAGCAGCGCCTCAGGGGGGAGCCAAGAGACCCAGTACTTC.

The V gene is TRBV5-1, the J gene TRBJ2-7; D perhaps matches TRBD1 (5 bases). The V end was cut by 7 bases, the J end by 5 bases, with 28 bases between. Germline V gene lookup returns CDR1 SGHRS and CDR2 YFSETQ. The CDR3 extends over 17 amino acids. CDR3 nucleotide sequence: TGCGCCAGCTGCTCAGGCAGGGTGGTAGCCCGTCCGGACGAGCAGTACTTC. Translation gives CASCSGRVVARPDEQYF.

This clone was recorded only once. The V gene is TRBV19, the J gene TRBJ2-1, with 9 bases lining up with TRBD2. CDR3 length: 16 amino acids. Germline-derived CDR1 and CDR2 are LNHDA and SQIVND (reference sequence). V shed 5 bases, J shed 0 bases, and the junction held 5 bases outside the gene matches. CDR3 nucleotide sequence: TGTGCCAGTAGTGCCCATAGCGGGGGCTCCTACAATGAGCAGTTCTTC. It translates to CASSAHSGGSYNEQFF.

The gene calls are TRBV10-2 and TRBJ2-7; 12 bases are shared with TRBD2. The CDR3 is made up of 13 amino acids. Germline assignment: CDR1 WSHSY and CDR2 SAAADI. V lost 8 bases to trimming and J lost 4 bases; unmatched junction nucleotides: 3. CDR3 in DNA: TGCGCCAGCCTAGCGGGAGGGCATTACGAGCAGTACTTC. This encodes CASLAGGHYEQYF.

V usage is TRBV5-5 and J usage is TRBJ2-1; the D gene is possibly TRBD2 (5 bases). The germline V gene has CDR1 SGHKS and CDR2 YYEKEE (reference sequence). This CDR3 is built from 16 residues. The V gene lost 3 bases and the J gene lost 10 bases, with 23 bases spanning the gap. This CDR3 reads CASSSHGGSFPGEQFF. The CDR3 coding sequence is TGTGCCAGCAGCTCTCATGGTGGCTCCTTCCCGGGGGAGCAGTTCTTC.

The table lists this clone with a count of one. This rearrangement joins TRBV3-1 (or the pseudogene TRBV3-2) to TRBJ2-7; D unclear. From germline, CDR1 is LGHDT and CDR2 YNNKEL (reference sequence). This CDR3 comprises 14 residues. Trimming took 0 bases from V and 0 from J, leaving 6 bases between them. CDR3 loop: CASSQDYSSYEQYF. CDR3 DNA sequence: TGTGCCAGCAGCCAAGATTACAGCTCCTACGAGCAGTACTTC.

The chain joins TRBV3-1 (or the pseudogene TRBV3-2) to TRBJ1-1; possible D gene TRBD1, 5 bases. This CDR3 has 14 amino acids. Per the germline V gene, CDR1 is LGHDT and CDR2 is YNNKEL (reference sequence). V was clipped by 1 base and J by 6 bases, with 12 bases between them. The CDR3 DNA reads as TGTGCCAGCAGCCAAGTAACAGGTCGCGCTGAAGCTTTCTTT. It encodes CASSQVTGRAEAFF.

The chain joins TRBV30 to TRBJ2-7, with D possibly TRBD1 on 5 matching bases. The CDR3 is 13 residues long. Germline lookup yields CDR1 GTSNPN and CDR2 SVGIG (reference sequence). Trimming cost V 2 bases and J 1 base, with 9 bases left between them. This CDR3 is CAWSTGPSYEQYF. The CDR3, as DNA: TGTGCCTGGAGTACAGGCCCTTCCTACGAGCAGTACTTC.

This chain uses TRBV29-1 with TRBJ2-7, with 9 bases matching TRBD1. V lost 4 bases, J lost 4 bases, and 5 bases stayed unmatched. The germline CDR1 and CDR2 sequences are SQVTM and ANQGSEA. This CDR3 has 13 amino acids. DNA for the CDR3: TGCAGCGTTGCTACCGGGACAGGGTACGAGCAGTACTTC. Its translation: CSVATGTGYEQYF.

The rearrangement uses TRBV11-3 and TRBJ1-2; 7 positions match TRBD1. Trimming cost V 7 bases and J 8 bases; bases outside gene matches: 13. The CDR3 is 14 residues long. Germline V CDR1 and CDR2: SGHNT, YENEEA. The CDR3 reads CASNLQGRGRGYTF. The CDR3 DNA reads as TGTGCCAGCAATTTACAGGGGAGAGGTCGAGGCTACACCTTC.

Here the CDR3 DNA reads TGTGCCACCAGTTCAGCGGGAGATGACCCTAGCGCCTACAATGAGCAGTTCTTC. Residues: CATSSAGDDPSAYNEQFF. The chain couples TRBV24-1 to TRBJ2-1; 8 bases agree with TRBD2. This CDR3 is built from 18 residues. V lost 6 bases, J lost 2 bases, and 14 bases stayed unmatched. CDR1 is KGHDR, CDR2 SFDVKD, per germline.

J is TRBJ2-7 and V is TRBV3-1 (or the pseudogene TRBV3-2); 11 bases agree with TRBD2. J was trimmed by 2 bases and V by 3 bases; bases with no gene match: 9. The germline V gene has CDR1 LGHDT and CDR2 YNNKEL (reference sequence). CDR3 length: 17 residues. In nucleotides, the CDR3 is TGTGCCAGCAGCCACTTGACCGGGACTAGCGGAGCCTACGAGCAGTACTTC. It codes for CASSHLTGTSGAYEQYF.

This rearrangement joins TRBV11-2 to TRBJ2-7; 12 nucleotides agree with TRBD1. The CDR3 has 14 residues. Per the germline V gene, CDR1 is SGHAT and CDR2 is FQNNGV. Losses at the gene ends were 6 bases for V and 5 bases for J; bases not matched to a gene: 5. The CDR3 spells CASSTGQGAHEQYF. The CDR3 DNA sequence: TGTGCCAGCAGTACGGGACAGGGGGCCCACGAGCAGTACTTC.

The sample holds a few counts of this clone. This chain uses TRBV2 with TRBJ1-1; TRBD1 is a possible D gene (6 bases). V was shortened by 6 bases and J by 8 bases, with 13 bases between the two germline ends. CDR1 is SNHLY, CDR2 FYNNEI, per germline. CDR3 length: 12 residues. The CDR3 nucleotides read TGTGCCAGCAGGAGACAGGTCGAGGAAGCTTTCTTT. Translated, it gives CASRRQVEEAFF.

V is TRBV27 and J is TRBJ1-1; 10 nucleotides align to TRBD1. Germline assignment: CDR1 MNHEY and CDR2 SMNVEV (reference sequence). Germline trimming cut 8 bases from V and 4 bases from J; bases unmatched to any gene: 10. The CDR3 runs to 15 residues. The CDR3 spells CASRITRTGGTEAFF. DNA for the CDR3: TGTGCCAGCCGTATAACCCGGACAGGGGGCACTGAAGCTTTCTTT.